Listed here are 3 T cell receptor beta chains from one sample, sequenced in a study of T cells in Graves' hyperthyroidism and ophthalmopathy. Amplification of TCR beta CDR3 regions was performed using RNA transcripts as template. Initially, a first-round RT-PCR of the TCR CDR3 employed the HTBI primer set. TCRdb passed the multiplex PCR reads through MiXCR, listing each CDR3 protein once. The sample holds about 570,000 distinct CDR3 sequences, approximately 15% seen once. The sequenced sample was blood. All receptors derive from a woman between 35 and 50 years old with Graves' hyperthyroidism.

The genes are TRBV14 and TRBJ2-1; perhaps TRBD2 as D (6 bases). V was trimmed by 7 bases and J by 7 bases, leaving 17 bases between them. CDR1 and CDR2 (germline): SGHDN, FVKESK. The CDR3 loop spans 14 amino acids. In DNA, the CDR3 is TGTGCCAGCAAGGAGACTAGAAGTGGAAATGAGCAGTTCTTC. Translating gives CASKETRSGNEQFF. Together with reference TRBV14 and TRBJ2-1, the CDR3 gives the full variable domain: EAGVTQFPSHSVIEKGQTVTLRCDPISGHDNLYWYRRVMGKEIKFLLHFVKESKQDESGMPNNRFLAERTGGTYSTLKVQPAELEDSGVYFCASKETRSGNEQFFGPGTRLTVL.

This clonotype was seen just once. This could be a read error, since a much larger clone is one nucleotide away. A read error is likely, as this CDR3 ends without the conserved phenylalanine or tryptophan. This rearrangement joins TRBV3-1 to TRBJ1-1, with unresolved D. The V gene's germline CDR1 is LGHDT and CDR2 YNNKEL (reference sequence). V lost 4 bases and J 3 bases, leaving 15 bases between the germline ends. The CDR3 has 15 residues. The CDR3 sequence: CASSPLGVGDTEAFL. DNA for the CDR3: TGTGCCAGCAGCCCCCTCGGGGTCGGGGACACTGAAGCTTTCTTA.

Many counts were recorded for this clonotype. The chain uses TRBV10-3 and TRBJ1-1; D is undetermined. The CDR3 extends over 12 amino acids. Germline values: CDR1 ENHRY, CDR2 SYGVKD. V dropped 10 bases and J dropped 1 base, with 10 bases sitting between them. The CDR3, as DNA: TGTGCCACATGGGCCGGGAACACTGAAGCTTTCTTT. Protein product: CATWAGNTEAFF.